This T cell receptor (beta chain) was sequenced in a study of cytomegalovirus exposure and HLA in healthy donors. This CDR3 spans 15 amino acids. V was cut by 1 base and J by 4 bases, with 14 bases left in between. Germline V CDR1 and CDR2: SGHNT, YYREEE (reference sequence). 13 Jbeta primers and 60 Vbeta primers were used for the PCR. The method was immunoSEQ multiplex PCR; TCRdb's version includes in-frame clones alone and lacks a portion of them. The sample carries about 160,000 clones, approximately 80% recorded once. The rearrangement joins TRBV5-4 to TRBJ1-2; D possibly corresponds to TRBD1 (5 bases). The receptor comes from a man aged 50-59 years in good health and CMV-seropositive. Sequencing was performed on PBMCs. The CDR3 loop reads CASSLKAQGTYGYTF. Written as DNA, the CDR3 is TGTGCCAGCAGCTTGAAGGCCCAGGGAACCTATGGCTACACCTTC.